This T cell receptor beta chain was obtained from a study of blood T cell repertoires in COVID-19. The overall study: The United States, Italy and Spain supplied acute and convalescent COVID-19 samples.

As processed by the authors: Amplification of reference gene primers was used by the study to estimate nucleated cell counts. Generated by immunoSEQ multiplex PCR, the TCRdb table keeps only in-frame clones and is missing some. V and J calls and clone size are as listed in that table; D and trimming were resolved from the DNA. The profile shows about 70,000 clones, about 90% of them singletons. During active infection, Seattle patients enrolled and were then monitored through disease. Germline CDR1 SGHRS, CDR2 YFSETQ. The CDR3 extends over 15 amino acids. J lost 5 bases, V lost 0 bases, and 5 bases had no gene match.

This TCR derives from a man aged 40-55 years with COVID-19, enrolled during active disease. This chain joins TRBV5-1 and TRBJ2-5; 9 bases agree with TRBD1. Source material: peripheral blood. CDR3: CASSLAGTGPETQYF. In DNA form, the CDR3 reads TGCGCCAGCAGCTTGGCCGGGACAGGGCCGGAGACCCAGTACTTC.